This T cell receptor (beta chain) was captured in a study of blood T cell repertoires in COVID-19. Here immunoSEQ multiplex PCR was the method, and the copy in TCRdb shows in-frame clones only, minus some. The sample has approximately 97,000 clones, about four fifths seen once; the top ten hold more than 9%. V gave up 6 bases and J gave up 2 bases, with 16 bases separating them. Germline V CDR1 and CDR2: LNHDA, SQIVND (reference sequence). This CDR3 is 15 amino acids long. This clone was seen a few times. This TCR came from a man aged 35-49 years with active or convalescent COVID-19. The material sequenced was peripheral blood. This chain joins TRBV19 and TRBJ1-2; possibly TRBD1 for D (5 bases). CDR3 sequence: CASSVTGTPNYGYTF. Here the CDR3 DNA reads TGTGCCAGTAGCGTCACCGGGACTCCCAACTATGGCTACACCTTC.